These 30 T cell receptor beta chains originate from one sample sequenced in a study of control samples from healthy donors and cancer patients. Method: immunoSEQ multiplex PCR; TCRdb's copy keeps in-frame clones and lacks some. The table shows some 96,000 clones, with approximately 95% occurring only once. Sequencing was done on a sample of blood. Receptors were obtained from a man younger than 35 in good health.

The gene calls are TRBV9 and TRBJ2-1; the D gene is possibly TRBD1 (6 bases). V shed 0 bases and J shed 0 bases, with 10 bases lying between them. Germline V CDR1 and CDR2: SGDLS, YYNGEE. This CDR3 region has 16 residues. The DNA for the CDR3 is TGTGCCAGCAGCGTAGAGGGGGTGAGCTCCTACAATGAGCAGTTCTTC. Its translation is CASSVEGVSSYNEQFF.

The chain recombines TRBV29-1 with TRBJ2-1; tentatively, D is TRBD1 (5 bases). Trimming shortened V by 7 bases and J by 3 bases, and 16 bases separated the two germline ends. Germline loops: CDR1 SQVTM, CDR2 ANQGSEA. CDR3 size: 14 residues. CDR3 sequence reads: CSAWVPDSYNEQFF. CDR3 nucleotides: TGCAGCGCCTGGGTTCCAGACAGCTACAATGAGCAGTTCTTC.

CDR3 residues: CASSFGQGDEKLFF. DNA for the CDR3: TGTGCCAGCAGCTTCGGACAGGGGGACGAAAAACTGTTTTTT. The V and J genes are TRBV7-9 and TRBJ1-4; 10 bases agree with TRBD1. This CDR3 is built from 14 residues. V trimming: 3 bases; J trimming: 8 bases; junction bases outside the gene matches: 3. Germline V CDR1 and CDR2: SEHNR, FQNEAQ (reference sequence).

This chain uses TRBV5-1 with TRBJ2-5; TRBD2 matches 11 bases. The CDR3 covers 17 residues. Germline lookup yields CDR1 SGHRS and CDR2 YFSETQ. V shed 0 bases, J shed 1 base, and the junction held 5 bases outside the gene matches. DNA of the CDR3: TGCGCCAGCAGCTTGGGGACTAGCGGGTGGGGCCAAGAGACCCAGTACTTC. This encodes CASSLGTSGWGQETQYF.

Comments on this clone: Other DNA variants within this sample encode the same CDR3. The chain combines TRBV2 with TRBJ1-1, with 9 bases matching TRBD1. The CDR3 sequence is 14 residues long. The V gene's germline CDR1 is SNHLY and CDR2 FYNNEI. V shed 6 bases, J shed 0 bases, and the junction held 2 bases outside the gene matches. CDR3 sequence reads: CASRYRGLNTEAFF. The DNA for the CDR3 is TGTGCCAGCAGATACAGGGGGCTGAACACTGAAGCTTTCTTT. Variable domain in full (rest from reference TRBV2 and TRBJ1-1): EPEVTQTPSHQVTQMGQEVILRCVPISNHLYFYWYRQILGQKVEFLVSFYNNEISEKSEIFDDQFSVERPDGSNFTLKIRSTKLEDSAMYFCASRYRGLNTEAFFGQGTRLTVV.

The rearrangement links TRBV30 to TRBJ1-4; D is unclear. The CDR3 sequence is 13 residues long. The V gene lost 4 bases and the J gene lost 4 bases, with 10 bases spanning the gap. Germline V CDR1 and CDR2: GTSNPN, SVGIG (reference sequence). CDR3 loop: CAWTGSFNEKLFF. The CDR3 DNA sequence: TGTGCCTGGACCGGGTCATTTAATGAAAAACTGTTTTTT.

This chain connects TRBV7-9 to TRBJ2-6, with 7 bases fitting TRBD2. Trimming removed 5 bases from V and 9 bases from J; junction bases left unmatched: 13. The CDR3 loop spans 16 amino acids. CDR1 is SEHNR and CDR2 is FQNEAQ in the germline V gene (reference sequence). Here the CDR3 reads CASSPGWEGLLNVLTF. CDR3 coding DNA: TGTGCCAGCAGCCCCGGGTGGGAGGGCCTTCTCAACGTCCTGACTTTC.

This clone was found a few times. The chain uses TRBV5-1 and TRBJ2-5; possibly TRBD2 for D (6 bases). This CDR3 region has 14 residues. V gave up 4 bases and J gave up 2 bases, with 12 bases separating them. CDR1 is SGHRS and CDR2 is YFSETQ in the germline V gene. The CDR3 DNA is TGCGCCAGCAGCCACGGAGGGGCTCAAGAGACCCAGTACTTC. This codes for CASSHGGAQETQYF.

The rearrangement links TRBV27 to TRBJ2-7, with D possibly matching TRBD2 (5 bases). Per the germline V gene, CDR1 is MNHEY and CDR2 is SMNVEV (reference sequence). Trimming removed 10 bases at V and 0 bases at J, with 13 bases between. This CDR3 comprises 13 residues. The CDR3 bases are TGTGCCACCTCCCTCAGCGGCTCCTACGAGCAGTACTTC. Translated, it gives CATSLSGSYEQYF.

This clone has just one count. The V and J genes are TRBV9 and TRBJ1-1; D remains unclear. There are 13 residues in the CDR3. Germline V CDR1 and CDR2: SGDLS, YYNGEE. Trimming left V 4 bases short and J 0 bases short, with 7 bases between. The DNA of the CDR3 is TGTGCCAGCAGCCCTCAGCTGAACACTGAAGCTTTCTTT. This encodes CASSPQLNTEAFF.

This chain connects TRBV15 to TRBJ1-3, with 7 bases matching TRBD1. The germline V gene encodes CDR1 LNHNV and CDR2 YYDKDF (reference sequence). Germline trimming cut 9 bases from V and 2 bases from J; bases unmatched to any gene: 7. The CDR3 covers 14 residues. This CDR3 is CATRQGTAGNTIYF. CDR3 bases: TGTGCCACTCGACAGGGAACGGCTGGAAACACCATATATTTT.

The chain recombines TRBV6-4 with TRBJ2-1; 11 bases align to TRBD2. This CDR3 is 15 amino acids long. J was trimmed by 3 bases and V by 6 bases; bases with no gene match: 4. CDR1 MRHNA and CDR2 SNTAGT come from the germline V gene. CDR3 coding DNA: TGTGCCAGCAGCCAACTAGCGGGGGACTACAATGAGCAGTTCTTC. Protein product: CASSQLAGDYNEQFF.

The chain recombines TRBV9 with TRBJ1-2; D is possibly TRBD1 (5 bases). The V gene lost 2 bases and the J gene lost 5 bases, with 7 bases spanning the gap. The germline V gene has CDR1 SGDLS and CDR2 YYNGEE. The CDR3 covers 12 residues. Here the CDR3 reads CASSVEGYGYTF. CDR3 sequence (DNA): TGTGCCAGCAGCGTGGAGGGGTATGGCTACACCTTC.

Written as DNA, the CDR3 is TGCAGCGTTCCGGGGACAGGGGTCGCCGGGGAGCTGTTTTTT. This sequence encodes CSVPGTGVAGELFF. This chain connects TRBV29-1 to TRBJ2-2; 10 bases are a match to TRBD1. There are 14 residues in the CDR3. Germline V gene data show CDR1 as SQVTM and CDR2 as ANQGSEA. J was trimmed by 6 bases and V by 5 bases; bases with no gene match: 6.

V and J are TRBV18 and TRBJ1-3, with D unclear. The CDR3 is 15 amino acids. Germline lookup yields CDR1 KGHSH and CDR2 LQKENI. V lost 1 base to trimming and J lost 0 bases, with 7 bases between them. The CDR3 protein is CASSPQDPSGNTIYF. Here the CDR3 DNA reads TGTGCCAGCTCACCACAGGACCCCTCTGGAAACACCATATATTTT.

The chain employs TRBV9 and TRBJ2-7; 7 bases line up with TRBD2. V shed 3 bases, J shed 0 bases, and the junction held 6 bases outside the gene matches. This CDR3 is 15 amino acids long. CDR1 is SGDLS, CDR2 YYNGEE, per germline. The CDR3 spells CASSGGSGNSYEQYF. In DNA, the CDR3 is TGTGCCAGCAGCGGGGGGAGCGGGAACTCCTACGAGCAGTACTTC.

V is TRBV19 and J is TRBJ2-7; D uncertain. Germline V gives CDR1 LNHDA, CDR2 SQIVND (reference sequence). The CDR3 has 13 amino acids. The V gene lost 4 bases and the J gene lost 3 bases, with 10 bases spanning the gap. The DNA of the CDR3 is TGTGCCAGTAGTAAATCACCATACTACGAGCAGTACTTC. Its protein product is CASSKSPYYEQYF.

V is TRBV6-5 and J is TRBJ1-6, with TRBD1 matching over 7 bases. Germline values: CDR1 MNHEY, CDR2 SVGAGI. This CDR3 has 13 amino acids. The trim removed 8 bases at V and 6 bases at J, leaving 4 bases unmatched. The CDR3 nucleotides read TGTGCCAGCGGACAGGTCGGTAATTCACCCCTCCACTTT. Its protein is CASGQVGNSPLHF.

This clone occurred once. The chain uses TRBV6-5 and TRBJ1-6, with TRBD1 identical over 8 bases. Trimming at V came to 1 base and at J to 6 bases, leaving 5 bases not matched to a gene. Germline V gives CDR1 MNHEY, CDR2 SVGAGI. The CDR3 spans 16 residues. The CDR3 region is CASSYFGTGPNSPLHF. The CDR3 DNA is TGTGCCAGCAGTTACTTCGGGACAGGCCCTAATTCACCCCTCCACTTT.

The chain couples TRBV27 to TRBJ1-1, with TRBD1 matching 7 bases. This CDR3 has 12 residues. Trimming took 5 bases from V and 7 from J; bases not matched to a gene: 4. Germline V gene sequence: CDR1 MNHEY, CDR2 SMNVEV (reference sequence). In nucleotides, the CDR3 is TGTGCCAGCAGTGACAGGGCCCGTGAAGCTTTCTTT. Amino acid sequence: CASSDRAREAFF.

The chain recombines TRBV5-1 with TRBJ2-1, with D tentatively TRBD2 (6 bases). This CDR3 comprises 13 residues. CDR1 SGHRS and CDR2 YFSETQ come from the germline V gene. V shed 4 bases and J shed 10 bases, with 15 bases lying between them. The CDR3 loop is CASSLGTPGEQFF. CDR3 coding DNA: TGCGCCAGCAGCCTCGGGACTCCCGGAGAGCAGTTCTTC.

The rearrangement links TRBV6-1 to TRBJ2-2; 12 bases line up with TRBD1. With V trimmed by 3 bases and J by 7 bases, 6 bases remained unmatched. The CDR3 loop spans 16 amino acids. Per germline, CDR1 MNHNS and CDR2 SASEGT. The CDR3 spells CASSDPGQGAGGELFF. The CDR3 DNA follows: TGTGCCAGCAGTGATCCGGGACAGGGGGCTGGCGGGGAGCTGTTTTTT.

This chain joins TRBV5-1 and TRBJ1-5; possibly TRBD1 for D (5 bases). The germline V gene has CDR1 SGHRS and CDR2 YFSETQ. V lost 0 bases and J lost 7, with 11 bases in between. The CDR3 contains 14 residues. In nucleotides, the CDR3 is TGCGCCAGCAGCTTGGCGGGGGGTAGCCAGCCCCAGCATTTT. Protein: CASSLAGGSQPQHF.

The gene calls are TRBV11-2 and TRBJ1-4, with D unresolved. In germline, CDR1 is SGHAT, CDR2 FQNNGV. This CDR3 has 15 amino acids. The V end was cut by 5 bases, the J end by 6 bases, with 16 bases between. Here the CDR3 DNA reads TGTGCCAGCAGCCCGAGTGGATGGGGAGATGAAAAACTGTTTTTT. Its protein is CASSPSGWGDEKLFF.

The rearrangement links TRBV6-1 to TRBJ2-2, with D tentatively TRBD1 (5 bases). Germline-derived CDR1 and CDR2 are MNHNS and SASEGT. The V end lost 3 bases, the J end lost 3 bases, and 5 bases lay between the germline ends. CDR3 length: 13 residues. The CDR3 DNA sequence: TGTGCCAGCAGTGACAGGGACACCGGGGAGCTGTTTTTT. Protein product: CASSDRDTGELFF.

The rearrangement joins TRBV7-2 to TRBJ1-4; D is unresolved. The CDR3 length is 15 residues. Germline V gene sequence: CDR1 SGHTA, CDR2 FQGNSA. Trimming removed 5 bases at V and 10 bases at J, with 20 bases between. The chain's CDR3 is CASSERPRPLGKLFF. The DNA of the CDR3 is TGTGCCAGCAGCGAGAGACCACGGCCTCTGGGAAAACTGTTTTTT.

The V and J genes are TRBV18 and TRBJ1-5; D remains ambiguous. The CDR3 spans 14 residues. Trimming shortened V by 3 bases and J by 7 bases, and 13 bases separated the two germline ends. Per the germline V gene, CDR1 is KGHSH and CDR2 is LQKENI. CDR3: CASSPQEGGQPQHF. As DNA, the CDR3 is TGTGCCAGCTCACCGCAGGAGGGCGGACAGCCCCAGCATTTT.

The rearrangement joins TRBV7-9 to TRBJ2-1; 9 bases fit TRBD2. The germline gives CDR1 SEHNR, CDR2 FQNEAQ (reference sequence). Germline trimming cut 5 bases from V and 4 bases from J; bases unmatched to any gene: 9. The CDR3 is made up of 16 amino acids. In DNA form, the CDR3 reads TGTGCCAGCAGCCTCCGACTAGCGGAATTATACAATGAGCAGTTCTTC. This sequence encodes CASSLRLAELYNEQFF.

The chain uses TRBV5-5 and TRBJ1-3; D perhaps matches TRBD1 (6 bases). The CDR3 has 16 amino acids. Germline V gene lookup returns CDR1 SGHKS and CDR2 YYEKEE (reference sequence). Trimming took 4 bases from V and 0 from J, leaving 14 bases between them. In DNA, the CDR3 is TGTGCCAGCAGCCCCCGACAGGTGATCTCTGGAAACACCATATATTTT. This gives the protein CASSPRQVISGNTIYF. Filled out from reference TRBV5-5 and TRBJ1-3, the complete variable domain reads DAGVTQSPTHLIKTRGQQVTLRCSPISGHKSVSWYQQVLGQGPQFIFQYYEKEERGRGNFPDRFSARQFPNYSSELNVNALLLGDSALYLCASSPRQVISGNTIYFGEGSWLTVV.

This chain links TRBV6-2 or TRBV6-3 with TRBJ2-1; 7 bases align to TRBD2. This CDR3 is 15 amino acids long. The V gene end was trimmed by 6 bases and the J gene end by 12 bases; junction bases not matched to a gene: 17. Germline V gene lookup returns CDR1 MNHEY and CDR2 SVGEGT. CDR3 residues: CASSSWLGEGSGQFF. CDR3 nucleotide sequence: TGTGCCAGCAGCTCCTGGCTAGGGGAGGGGTCTGGGCAGTTCTTC.